These 28 T cell receptor beta chains originate from one sample sequenced in a study of blood T cell repertoires in COVID-19. This table comes from immunoSEQ multiplex PCR, and its TCRdb copy is limited to in-frame clones, with some not included. The table lists 150,000 to 200,000 clones, around 83% of them singletons. The material sequenced was peripheral blood. The receptor set was obtained from a man aged 18-30 years with acute or convalescent COVID-19.

The chain is built from TRBV7-8 and TRBJ1-4; D gene uncertain. This CDR3 is 13 amino acids long. Germline V lookup: CDR1 SGHVS, CDR2 FQNEAQ. V lost 4 bases to trimming and J lost 11 bases, with 14 bases between them. This CDR3 is CASSSEGREKLFF. CDR3 DNA: TGTGCCAGCAGCTCTGAGGGCCGGGAGAAACTGTTTTTT.

The rearrangement joins TRBV7-9 to TRBJ2-5, with D tentatively TRBD2 (5 bases). Trimming took 1 base from V and 5 from J, leaving 14 bases between them. CDR1 SEHNR and CDR2 FQNEAQ come from the germline V gene (reference sequence). This CDR3 region has 15 residues. CDR3 amino acids: CASSLVASQAETQYF. Written as DNA, the CDR3 is TGTGCCAGCAGCTTAGTGGCTAGCCAGGCGGAGACCCAGTACTTC.

V gene TRBV28 combines with J gene TRBJ2-7; the D gene is possibly TRBD1 (6 bases). Trimming stripped 8 bases from V and 2 bases from J, with 19 bases between. Germline V gene lookup returns CDR1 MDHEN and CDR2 SYDVKM. The CDR3 contains 15 residues. The CDR3 loop reads CASSNLFEGAYEQYV. Written as DNA, the CDR3 is TGTGCCAGCTCTAACCTTTTTGAGGGGGCCTACGAGCAGTACGTC.

This rearrangement joins TRBV6-2 or TRBV6-3 to TRBJ2-1, with TRBD2 identical over 12 bases. The CDR3 is 17 residues long. The trim removed 1 base at V and 5 bases at J, leaving 6 bases unmatched. Per germline, CDR1 MNHEY and CDR2 SVGEGT. The CDR3 sequence is CASSYFPRTSGDNEQFF. The CDR3 DNA sequence: TGTGCCAGCAGTTACTTTCCCCGGACTAGCGGGGACAATGAGCAGTTCTTC.

J is TRBJ1-3 and V is TRBV19; 7 bases map to TRBD1. The CDR3 runs to 15 residues. In germline, CDR1 is LNHDA, CDR2 SQIVND (reference sequence). With V trimmed by 5 bases and J by 0 bases, 4 bases remained unmatched. In DNA, the CDR3 is TGTGCCAGTAGTCGACAGGGCAACTCTGGAAACACCATATATTTT. Translated, it gives CASSRQGNSGNTIYF. Drawing the rest from reference TRBV19 and TRBJ1-3, the complete variable domain is DGGITQSPKYLFRKEGQNVTLSCEQNLNHDAMYWYRQDPGQGLRLIYYSQIVNDFQKGDIAEGYSVSREKKESFPLTVTSAQKNPTAFYLCASSRQGNSGNTIYFGEGSWLTVV.

This sequence joins TRBV30 and TRBJ2-7; possible D gene TRBD1, 8 bases. Germline CDR1 GTSNPN, CDR2 SVGIG (reference sequence). The CDR3 runs 17 residues. Trimming took off 7 bases at V and 0 bases at J, with 25 bases between the two ends. The CDR3 region has the DNA TGTGCCTCCAGTTTGGACAGGGACTATTACAACTCCTACGAGCAGTACTTC. As protein: CASSLDRDYYNSYEQYF.

In its sample, this clone was seen a few times. This sequence joins TRBV12-5 and TRBJ2-5; 12 nucleotides line up with TRBD2. This CDR3 contains 15 residues. The junction had 7 bases not matched to a gene; V was cut back by 6 bases and J by 5 bases. CDR1 LGHNT and CDR2 FRNRAP come from the germline V gene. For the CDR3, the DNA is TGTGCTAGTGGGAATGGACTAGCGGGGACGGAGACCCAGTACTTC. It specifies CASGNGLAGTETQYF.

This CDR3 reads CASSYLDIYHGYTF. CDR3 nucleotide sequence: TGTGCCAGCAGTTACCTCGACATATACCATGGCTACACCTTC. V usage is TRBV6-2 or TRBV6-3 and J usage is TRBJ1-2, with D unresolved. The germline V gene encodes CDR1 MNHEY and CDR2 SVGEGT. The CDR3 contains 14 residues. Trimming shortened V by 2 bases and J by 6 bases, and 13 bases separated the two germline ends.

This rearrangement joins TRBV4-2 to TRBJ2-1; tentatively, D is TRBD2 (6 bases). The CDR3 runs to 15 residues. Between the trimmed V and J ends, which lost 4 bases and 3 bases, there was a span of 13 bases. CDR1 is LGHNA, CDR2 YNFKEQ, per germline. This chain's CDR3 is CASSPVGTGYNEQFF. The CDR3 DNA follows: TGTGCCAGCAGCCCGGTCGGGACTGGCTACAATGAGCAGTTCTTC.

The chain recombines TRBV5-4 with TRBJ2-3, with TRBD2 matching over 11 bases. This CDR3 has 15 residues. J was trimmed by 2 bases and V by 4 bases; bases with no gene match: 3. Germline V gives CDR1 SGHNT, CDR2 YYREEE (reference sequence). CDR3 bases: TGTGCCAGCAGCCCGGGACTAGCGGACACAGATACGCAGTATTTT. It codes for CASSPGLADTDTQYF. Full variable domain (outside the CDR3, taken from reference TRBV5-4 and TRBJ2-3): ETGVTQSPTHLIKTRGQQVTLRCSSQSGHNTVSWYQQALGQGPQFIFQYYREEENGRGNFPPRFSGLQFPNYSSELNVNALELDDSALYLCASSPGLADTDTQYFGPGTRLTVL.

The chain links TRBV7-9 to TRBJ1-1; possible D gene TRBD1, 5 bases. Trimming removed 5 bases at V and 4 bases at J, with 23 bases between. The CDR3 is 17 residues long. Germline CDR1 SEHNR, CDR2 FQNEAQ (reference sequence). For the CDR3, the DNA is TGTGCCAGCAGCCCCCCCCAAGGTAGGGGAAGGGGCACTGAAGCTTTCTTT. Translation: CASSPPQGRGRGTEAFF.

V and J are TRBV5-5 and TRBJ2-7, with D perhaps TRBD1 (6 bases). The CDR3 sequence is 15 residues long. V lost 0 bases and J 2 bases, leaving 12 bases between the germline ends. Germline assignment: CDR1 SGHKS and CDR2 YYEKEE (reference sequence). The CDR3 bases are TGTGCCAGCAGCTTGGTCTCAGGGGATACCTACGAGCAGTACGTC. Translation gives CASSLVSGDTYEQYV.

The chain joins TRBV5-1 to TRBJ1-6; the match to TRBD1 covers 7 bases. J lost 8 bases, V lost 4 bases, and 6 bases had no gene match. The length of the CDR3 is 14 residues. Germline loops: CDR1 SGHRS, CDR2 YFSETQ. CDR3 amino acids: CASSQGTADSPLHF. The CDR3 DNA reads as TGCGCCAGCAGCCAAGGGACAGCTGATTCACCCCTCCACTTT.

The chain uses TRBV3-1 (or the pseudogene TRBV3-2) and TRBJ2-5, with D tentatively TRBD2 (5 bases). The germline V and J ends were trimmed by 2 bases and 5 bases, with 18 bases remaining between them. In germline, CDR1 is LGHDT, CDR2 YNNKEL (reference sequence). There are 16 residues in the CDR3. CDR3 in amino acids: CASSQQTGKGWETQYF. CDR3 nucleotide sequence: TGTGCCAGCAGCCAACAAACGGGGAAGGGTTGGGAGACCCAGTACTTC.

This chain links TRBV7-3 with TRBJ2-2; 9 nucleotides agree with TRBD2. V lost 1 base to trimming and J lost 1 base; unmatched junction nucleotides: 4. The CDR3 loop spans 17 amino acids. The germline CDR1 and CDR2 sequences are SGHTA and FQGTGA. CDR3 loop: CASSLNRGGVNTGELFF. The CDR3 nucleotides read TGTGCCAGCAGCTTAAACCGCGGGGGGGTGAACACCGGGGAGCTGTTTTTT.

This clone occurred once. The J gene is TRBJ2-1, the V gene TRBV30; TRBD2 might be the D (6 bases). The germline V gene encodes CDR1 GTSNPN and CDR2 SVGIG (reference sequence). V lost 4 bases and J lost 4, with 14 bases in between. The CDR3 contains 14 residues. Here the CDR3 reads CAWNQGRGYNEQFF. The CDR3 nucleotides read TGTGCCTGGAACCAGGGTCGGGGGTACAATGAGCAGTTCTTC.

The chain is built from TRBV18 and TRBJ2-1, with 7 nucleotides matching TRBD2. Germline V gene sequence: CDR1 KGHSH, CDR2 LQKENI. The length of the CDR3 is 17 residues. The V gene end was trimmed by 3 bases and the J gene end by 1 base; junction bases not matched to a gene: 9. The DNA of the CDR3 is TGTGCCAGCTCACCCCCAATGCGGGGGATATCCTACAATGAGCAGTTCTTC. Amino acids: CASSPPMRGISYNEQFF.

The V call is TRBV6-5, the J call TRBJ1-6; D unresolved. This CDR3 spans 12 amino acids. With 6 bases removed from V and 7 bases from J, the gap between germline ends came to 7 bases. Germline V lookup: CDR1 MNHEY, CDR2 SVGAGI. The CDR3 DNA follows: TGTGCCAGCAGGGTGGGCAATTCACCCCTCCACTTT. It encodes CASRVGNSPLHF.

The rearrangement joins TRBV2 to TRBJ1-6, with D possibly matching TRBD1 (5 bases). Germline CDR1 reads SNHLY; CDR2 reads FYNNEI. This CDR3 comprises 14 residues. V was trimmed by 4 bases and J by 7 bases, leaving 11 bases between them. The CDR3 is CASSGGHPNSPLHF. The CDR3 DNA sequence: TGTGCCAGCAGTGGGGGCCACCCAAATTCACCCCTCCACTTT.

This chain links TRBV9 with TRBJ2-3; tentatively, D is TRBD2 (5 bases). Looked up from germline, CDR1 is SGDLS and CDR2 is YYNGEE. Trimming took off 4 bases at V and 0 bases at J, with 12 bases between the two ends. The CDR3 is made up of 15 amino acids. CDR3 in amino acids: CASSLWGASTDTQYF. CDR3 in DNA: TGTGCCAGCAGCCTCTGGGGAGCTAGCACAGATACGCAGTATTTT. Looking up the rest from reference TRBV9 and TRBJ2-3 gives the full variable domain: DSGVTQTPKHLITATGQRVTLRCSPRSGDLSVYWYQQSLDQGLQFLIQYYNGEERAKGNILERFSAQQFPDLHSELNLSSLELGDSALYFCASSLWGASTDTQYFGPGTRLTVL.

This chain links TRBV3-1 (or the pseudogene TRBV3-2) with TRBJ2-7, with TRBD2 identical over 9 bases. The CDR3 extends over 14 amino acids. Germline CDR1 reads LGHDT; CDR2 reads YNNKEL (reference sequence). V shed 0 bases, J shed 5 bases, and the junction held 2 bases outside the gene matches. This chain's CDR3 is CASSQDLAGNEQYF. The CDR3 coding sequence is TGTGCCAGCAGCCAAGATCTAGCGGGGAACGAGCAGTACTTC.

This chain links TRBV2 with TRBJ2-6; perhaps TRBD2 as D (6 bases). V was pared by 4 bases and J by 0 bases, with 25 bases between. CDR3 length: 21 amino acids. Per germline, CDR1 SNHLY and CDR2 FYNNEI. The CDR3 protein is CASSGVAGFAMFLSGANVLTF. Written as DNA, the CDR3 is TGTGCCAGCAGTGGTGTGGCGGGGTTTGCCATGTTTCTCTCTGGGGCCAACGTCCTGACTTTC.

The J gene is TRBJ1-3, the V gene TRBV6-1; a possible D gene is TRBD1 (5 bases). The CDR3 contains 16 residues. The germline V and J ends were trimmed by 4 bases and 0 bases, with 13 bases remaining between them. CDR1 is MNHNS and CDR2 is SASEGT in the germline V gene. CDR3 amino acids: CASSVREGRSGNTIYF. CDR3 sequence (DNA): TGTGCCAGCAGTGTCAGGGAGGGGCGCTCTGGAAACACCATATATTTT.

The rearrangement links TRBV24-1 to TRBJ2-4; tentative D call: TRBD1 (6 bases). This CDR3 is 14 amino acids long. Looked up from germline, CDR1 is KGHDR and CDR2 is SFDVKD. V lost 2 bases and J 8 bases, leaving 12 bases between the germline ends. The CDR3 region has the DNA TGTGCCACCAGTGATTCCGGACAGATGGACATTCAGTACTTC. It codes for CATSDSGQMDIQYF.

The chain links TRBV7-2 to TRBJ1-5; D is undetermined. The V end lost 2 bases, the J end lost 4 bases, and 6 bases lay between the germline ends. The CDR3 is 13 residues long. Germline-derived CDR1 and CDR2 are SGHTA and FQGNSA. The CDR3 here is CASSLYRNQPQHF. In DNA form, the CDR3 reads TGTGCCAGCAGCTTATACAGAAATCAGCCCCAGCATTTT.

DNA for the CDR3: TGTGCCAGCACAGCTTCTAGGCGGACAGGGAATGAAAAACTGTTTTTT. Translation: CASTASRRTGNEKLFF. The rearrangement uses TRBV7-9 and TRBJ1-4; 8 nucleotides match TRBD1. This CDR3 is 16 amino acids long. The V gene end was trimmed by 7 bases and the J gene end by 5 bases; junction bases not matched to a gene: 12. CDR1 and CDR2 (germline): SEHNR, FQNEAQ (reference sequence).

The V and J genes are TRBV30 and TRBJ2-5; 7 bases are shared with TRBD2. Germline V gene sequence: CDR1 GTSNPN, CDR2 SVGIG (reference sequence). CDR3 length equals 15 residues. V was pared by 8 bases and J by 1 base, with 13 bases of the junction left unmatched. The CDR3 region has the DNA TGTGCCCGGTCAAGGGCTAGCGGCCTCCAAGAGACCCAGTACTTC. It yields the protein CARSRASGLQETQYF.

This clone was detected only once. The chain couples TRBV12-3 or TRBV12-4 to TRBJ1-1, with 7 bases matching TRBD1. CDR3 size: 13 residues. With V trimmed by 6 bases and J by 6 bases, 7 bases remained unmatched. This CDR3 is CASSRDRVAEAFF. CDR3 DNA sequence: TGTGCCAGCAGCCGAGACAGGGTAGCTGAAGCTTTCTTT.